The subject of this entry is one TCR beta chain. Its antigen remains unidentified. TCRdb's copy holds only in-frame clones and misses some; the assay was immunoSEQ multiplex PCR. The table records about 40,000 clones, 75% to 95% of them present only once. Per the germline V gene, CDR1 is LNHDA and CDR2 is SQIVND (reference sequence). This CDR3 contains 9 residues. The sample originates from a study of graft-versus-host responses after intestinal transplantation. Study background: Multivisceral, liver-intestinal, or isolated intestinal transplants were received by the recipients. Points from the study as a whole: Circulating GvH clones peaking coincided with falling HvG clones soon after transplant. Recipient-marrow GvH clones were detected, some having first appeared in ileum or blood. Allograft graft-versus-host to host-versus-graft clonal ratios ran high in patients with graft-donor T cell macrochimerism.

Specimen: PBMCs, collected around 330 days after intestinal transplant. The clonotype was recovered from a human patient who received an intestinal transplant, so some T cells may come from the graft donor. V usage is TRBV19 and J usage is TRBJ2-3; D is ambiguous. Written as DNA, the CDR3 is TGTGCTAGACCCGATACGCAGTATTTT. Protein: CARPDTQYF.